The rows below give T cell receptor beta chains drawn from one sample of a study of cytomegalovirus exposure and HLA in healthy donors. Sequencing used immunoSEQ multiplex PCR; TCRdb keeps in-frame clones, though not all of them. The table lists 94,000 or so clones, just over 70% of them singletons. Sequencing used PBMCs. The receptors originated from a man aged 60 to 75 in good health and CMV-seronegative. The CDR3 runs from the conserved cysteine through the conserved F or W. Size values are once, few and many counts, or a class for expanded clones, and some rows have none.

cdr3_length j_call v_call clone_size cdr3_aa
15 TRBJ2-5 TRBV5-4 . CASSLTSGGAGTQYF
15 TRBJ2-7 TRBV25-1 . CASSDPRGHSYEQYF
14 TRBJ2-3 TRBV4-3 . CASSHGGVADTQYF
13 TRBJ2-1 TRBV29-1 . CSVRPLASNEQFF
14 TRBJ1-3 TRBV28 . CASSPSGFGNTIYF
14 TRBJ1-2 TRBV5-4 few CASSLDGGNYGYTF
18 TRBJ2-5 TRBV2 . CASSEVGLAAPLRETQYF
12 TRBJ1-2 TRBV19 . CASRAANYGYTF
21 TRBJ1-4 TRBV9 few CASSVDPHGGAQGIAPEKLFF
15 TRBJ1-3 TRBV15 . CATSRDPGAGNTIYF
14 TRBJ1-1 TRBV29-1 . CSVTAGTGGTEAFF
14 TRBJ2-3 TRBV5-4 . CASLEDRRADTQYF
13 TRBJ2-1 TRBV29-1 . CSVEKTGADEQFF
14 TRBJ2-7 TRBV6-5 few CASRGDRGTYEQYF
15 TRBJ2-1 TRBV25-1 . CASRRQSSSYNEQFF
13 TRBJ2-3 TRBV5-4 . CASSPDWRDTQYF
16 TRBJ1-1 TRBV6-1 . CASSEALPGTGDEAFF
15 TRBJ2-1 TRBV2 . CASSPLAGSYNEQFF
11 TRBJ1-4 TRBV2 . CASSESEKLFF
13 TRBJ1-5 TRBV7-9 . CASSLSGPQPQHF
19 TRBJ2-1 TRBV5-4 . CASSDTGGGNKWSYNEQFF
13 TRBJ1-6 TRBV30 . CAWSPRQNSPLHF
13 TRBJ2-7 TRBV5-1 . CASSFGVSYEQYF
13 TRBJ1-1 TRBV30 . CAWSQGANTEAFF
12 TRBJ1-1 TRBV29-1 once CSNNRDSTEAFF
15 TRBJ1-4 TRBV19 few CASSPQSGRGEKLFF
13 TRBJ1-1 TRBV29-1 . CSAKQGGNTEAFF
17 TRBJ2-5 TRBV7-2 . CASSGVGAEPPGETQYF
16 TRBJ2-3 TRBV5-4 . CASSPSRTGGTDTQYF
14 TRBJ2-2 TRBV18 . CASANLANTGELFF
14 TRBJ2-5 TRBV10-3 . CAISPGQGTETQYF
13 TRBJ1-1 TRBV5-4 . CASSSDSHTEAFF
15 TRBJ2-5 TRBV4-2 once CASSHRLAGEETQYF
16 TRBJ2-7 TRBV12-5 . CASGLVAGGVLREQYF
15 TRBJ2-5 TRBV5-1 . CASSLLGQAGETQYF
14 TRBJ2-7 TRBV28 few CASSLDRVSNEQYF
17 TRBJ1-3 TRBV18 few CASSSRQAVASGNTIYF
15 TRBJ2-7 TRBV19 . CASKYTGTPPGEQYF
16 TRBJ2-1 TRBV14 . CASSQAGLPSYNEQFF
15 TRBJ2-7 TRBV28 . CASSSPGLPTYEQYF
18 TRBJ1-4 TRBV5-4 . CASSLGGGQGETNEKLFF
15 TRBJ1-5 TRBV6-5 . CASRQGRVSNQPQHF
15 TRBJ2-1 TRBV11-2 . CASSPGLGSYNEQFF
14 TRBJ2-7 TRBV6-5 once CASSRDRASYEQYF
14 TRBJ1-2 TRBV2 . CASSAGGWNYGYTF
15 TRBJ2-1 TRBV2 few CASGSSGSSYNEQFF
16 TRBJ1-1 TRBV4-1 . CASSHYLRAPNTEAFF
15 TRBJ2-1 TRBV2 few CASSEQRGKNNEQFF
14 TRBJ2-3 TRBV10-1 . CASSELRVRDTQYF
11 TRBJ2-7 TRBV27 . CASSSNYEQYF
17 TRBJ2-3 TRBV28 . CASAGASGRAGVDTQYF
13 TRBJ2-5 TRBV18 . CASSPGQQETQYF
13 TRBJ2-1 TRBV10-2 . CASMGLGYNEQFF
14 TRBJ2-7 TRBV28 . CASNQGGGSYEQYF
19 TRBJ2-2 TRBV15 . CATSRSPPRGGRGTGELFF